The rows below give T cell receptor beta chains drawn from one sample of a study of blood T cell repertoires in COVID-19. Repertoires were generated with immunoSEQ multiplex PCR, while TCRdb's copy carries only in-frame clones and drops some. The sample carries approximately 250,000 clones, roughly 90% recorded once. The specimen sequenced was peripheral blood. All receptors derive from a woman in her 70s with COVID-19, enrolled during active disease. The CDR3 runs from the conserved cysteine through the conserved F or W. D genes are given only for firm matches. For some rows the clone size is stated as once, few or many, or as a class when expanded; others skip it.

TRBD2	TRBV10-2	NA	TRBJ2-1	TGCGCCAGCAGTGGGACTAGCGGTTGGGTCAATGAGCAGTTCTTC	CASSGTSGWVNEQFF
NA	TRBV5-4	NA	TRBJ1-4	TGTGCCAGCAGCCCTGACAGGTTGGGTAATGAAAAACTGTTTTTT	CASSPDRLGNEKLFF
TRBD2	TRBV5-8	few	TRBJ2-7	TGTGCCAGCAGAAAGGGACTAGCGGTCTCCTACGAGCAGTACTTC	CASRKGLAVSYEQYF
TRBD2	TRBV10-1	NA	TRBJ2-1	TGCGCCAGCAGTGACCCCACGGGGGGGCCGAATGAGCAGTTCTTC	CASSDPTGGPNEQFF
NA	TRBV5-8	many	TRBJ1-1	TGTGCCAGCAGCTTGGGGCAGCGGGTGGACACTGAAGCTTTCTTT	CASSLGQRVDTEAFF
NA	TRBV20-1	NA	TRBJ2-7	TGCAGTGCGGGGGGGCCGAACGAGCAGTACTTC	CSAGGPNEQYF
TRBD1	TRBV19	once	TRBJ1-5	TGTGCCAGTACCCAGACAGGGGTTCATCAGCCCCAGCATTTT	CASTQTGVHQPQHF
TRBD2	TRBV27	NA	TRBJ2-3	TGTGCCAGCAGTTTAACTAGCGGGGGGATGAACACAGATACGCAGTATTTT	CASSLTSGGMNTDTQYF
TRBD1	TRBV2	NA	TRBJ1-1	TGTGCCAGCAGTCTCCCGTGGACAGGGTCGGCAACTGAAGCTTTCTTT	CASSLPWTGSATEAFF
NA	TRBV3-1/TRBV3-2	NA	TRBJ1-5	TGTGCCAGCAGCCAAGATCCCGGTAGCAATCAGCCCCAGCATTTT	CASSQDPGSNQPQHF
NA	TRBV11-2	once	TRBJ2-5	TGTGCCAGCAGCTTCAGTGAGGAAGAGACCCAGTACTTC	CASSFSEEETQYF
NA	TRBV12-5	once	TRBJ1-1	TGTGCTAGTGGTTTGGTACCCTCGCCTCGGGTGACGAACACTGAAGCTTTCTTT	CASGLVPSPRVTNTEAFF
NA	TRBV7-9	NA	TRBJ2-1	TGTGCCAGCAGCTTAGTTTTGGCGGGGAACAATGAGCAGTTCTTC	CASSLVLAGNNEQFF
NA	TRBV27	NA	TRBJ1-6	TGTGCCAGCAGTTTAACCAGGTCTGCCTATAATTCACCCCTCCACTTT	CASSLTRSAYNSPLHF
TRBD1	TRBV10-1	few	TRBJ2-1	TGCGCCAGCGCCCCGACAGGGTCCCGTAATGAGCAGTTCTTC	CASAPTGSRNEQFF
TRBD2	TRBV27	NA	TRBJ2-3	TGTGCCAGCAGTTTATCGGCTAGCGGGGTTTATACGCAGTATTTT	CASSLSASGVYTQYF
NA	TRBV5-4	NA	TRBJ2-4	TGTGCCAGCAGCTTGGTGGGGGGGCCGAACATTCAGTACTTC	CASSLVGGPNIQYF
NA	TRBV24-1	NA	TRBJ1-5	TGTGCCACCAGTCGGGACACTAATCAGCCCCAGCATTTT	CATSRDTNQPQHF
TRBD1	TRBV9	NA	TRBJ2-1	TGTGCCAGCAGCGTGAGGGACAGAGCCTACAATGAGCAGTTCTTC	CASSVRDRAYNEQFF
NA	TRBV10-3	NA	TRBJ2-7	TGTGCCACATCATACAGGCTCTCCTACGAGCAGTACTTC	CATSYRLSYEQYF
NA	TRBV30	NA	TRBJ2-4	TGTGCCTGGACCCCCCATCAGGACATTCAGTACTTC	CAWTPHQDIQYF
NA	TRBV24-1	once	TRBJ1-2	TGTGCCACCCAGAGGTCCAATCACTATGGCTACACCTTC	CATQRSNHYGYTF
NA	TRBV18	NA	TRBJ1-3	TGTGCCAGCTCACCGACAGGCTCTGGAAACACCATATATTTT	CASSPTGSGNTIYF
NA	TRBV30	NA	TRBJ1-6	TGTGCCTGGAGTCGTTTATCGGACAACTATAATTCACCCCTCCACTTT	CAWSRLSDNYNSPLHF
TRBD1	TRBV6-4	NA	TRBJ1-1	TGTGCCAGCAGTGATACGTCTGGGACAGGGGGTGGTAAGAACACTGAAGCTTTCTTT	CASSDTSGTGGGKNTEAFF
TRBD1	TRBV29-1	NA	TRBJ2-3	TGCAGCGCCCGACAGGGGAGCGCAGATACGCAGTATTTT	CSARQGSADTQYF
NA	TRBV11-2	NA	TRBJ2-3	TGTGCCAGCAGCCTAGGTTGGAGGGAATATGTTACAGATACGCAGTATTTT	CASSLGWREYVTDTQYF
NA	TRBV6-5	NA	TRBJ1-1	TGTGCCAGCAGTTACGGGAGGGGCCTCAGGACTGAAGCTTTCTTT	CASSYGRGLRTEAFF
TRBD1	TRBV7-9	NA	TRBJ1-2	TGTGCCAGCAGCCTAAGACAGGGGGCTCACTATGGCTACACCTTC	CASSLRQGAHYGYTF
NA	TRBV11-3	NA	TRBJ2-1	TGTGCCAGCAGCTTAGGTGCGGCGGGTGAGCAGTTCTTC	CASSLGAAGEQFF
TRBD1	TRBV7-2	NA	TRBJ1-2	TGTGCCAGCAGCTTAGCGTCACAGGGGAGAGGCTACACCTTC	CASSLASQGRGYTF
NA	TRBV19	NA	TRBJ2-3	TGTGCCAGTAGTATGGTAGTTGCAGATACGCAGTATTTT	CASSMVVADTQYF
NA	TRBV28	NA	TRBJ2-1	TGTGCCAGCACTCCTCCCGGGAAAAGCTACAATGAGCAGTTCTTC	CASTPPGKSYNEQFF
NA	TRBV10-3	NA	TRBJ2-1	TGTGCCATCCGTAAACAGGGCTACGGTGGCGATGAGCAGTTCTTC	CAIRKQGYGGDEQFF
NA	TRBV30	NA	TRBJ2-6	TGTGCCTGGAGTCGACGGAGCTCTGGGGCCAACGTCCTGACTTTC	CAWSRRSSGANVLTF
TRBD1	TRBV19	NA	TRBJ1-2	TGTGCCAGTAGTCGGGACAGGGGCCCCTATGGCTACACCTTC	CASSRDRGPYGYTF
NA	TRBV7-9	NA	TRBJ1-5	TGTGCCAGCAGCTTAGCGCGGGCTAGCAATCAGCCCCAGCATTTT	CASSLARASNQPQHF
NA	TRBV6-6	once	TRBJ1-5	TGTGCCAGCAGTATCATGACAGGGCCCCAGCATTTT	CASSIMTGPQHF
NA	TRBV5-1	NA	TRBJ2-6	TGCGCCAGCAGCATCGGGGGGCCCCATGGGGCCAACGTCCTGACTTTC	CASSIGGPHGANVLTF
TRBD1	TRBV6-5	NA	TRBJ2-5	TGTGCCAGCAGACACAGGGGGCTGAAGGAGACCCAGTACTTC	CASRHRGLKETQYF
NA	TRBV29-1	NA	TRBJ1-1	TGCAGCGTTCACCTCGGCGGCACTGAAGCTTTCTTT	CSVHLGGTEAFF
NA	TRBV5-4	NA	TRBJ2-3	TGTGCCAGCAGCTCAACTAGCACAGATACGCAGTATTTT	CASSSTSTDTQYF
TRBD2	TRBV10-2	NA	TRBJ2-2	TGCGCCAGCAGTGAGGGGGGGGAACTACCTTGGGGCACCGGGGAGCTGTTTTTT	CASSEGGELPWGTGELFF
TRBD1	TRBV20-1	once	TRBJ1-3	TGCAGTGCTAGAGATCTGGGACAGATATATTTT	CSARDLGQIYF
TRBD1	TRBV3-1/TRBV3-2	NA	TRBJ2-3	TGTGCCAGCAGCCAGGGGGTTAGGGGGCCGAGCACAGATACGCAGTATTTT	CASSQGVRGPSTDTQYF
NA	TRBV6-6	NA	TRBJ2-5	TGTGCCAGCAAAAGACCGGGGTGGCCCCGCGAAGAGACCCAGTACTTC	CASKRPGWPREETQYF
TRBD1	TRBV4-3	few	TRBJ1-1	TGCGCCAGCAGCCAAGCCGGGGACAGGACTGAAGCTTTCTTT	CASSQAGDRTEAFF
NA	TRBV5-1	NA	TRBJ1-3	TGCGCCAGCAGCGGTGGAGAGACTTTGTTATTTGGAAACACCATATATTTT	CASSGGETLLFGNTIYF
NA	TRBV30	once	TRBJ2-1	TGTGCCTGGAGCGTACAGGGCCATGAGCAGTTCTTC	CAWSVQGHEQFF